A selection of T cell receptor beta chains follows, all from one sample in a study of response to subunit inactivated influenza vaccine. TCRdb independently ran MiXCR on the RT-PCR reads; one entry per CDR3 protein. The profile shows around 480,000 distinct CDR3 sequences, roughly 11% of them singletons. This material consisted of PBMCs from blood, taken about 40 days after vaccination. The receptors here all came from a man aged 50 to 60 who received an inactivated influenza vaccine. CDR3s include the opening cysteine and the closing phenylalanine or tryptophan. D genes are given only for firm matches. A clone size is listed for some rows: how often the clone was seen (once, few, many), or a class if it is expanded.

v_call: TRBV7-8; d_call: TRBD1; clone_size: few; j_call: TRBJ2-1; cdr3_nt: TGTGCCAGCAGCGCCGGGACAGGGATTGAGCAGTTCTTC; cdr3_aa: CASSAGTGIEQFF
v_call: TRBV5-1; d_call: NA; clone_size: many; j_call: TRBJ2-2; cdr3_nt: TGCGCCAGCAGCTTATTAGCCCAACTAGCCGGGGAGCTGTTTTTT; cdr3_aa: CASSLLAQLAGELFF
v_call: TRBV5-6; d_call: NA; clone_size: few; j_call: TRBJ2-2; cdr3_nt: TGTGCCAGCAGCGCACTACCACGAGACACCGGGGAGCTGTTTTTT; cdr3_aa: CASSALPRDTGELFF
v_call: TRBV6-5; d_call: NA; clone_size: NA; j_call: TRBJ2-3; cdr3_nt: TGTGCCAGCAGTTACCAGTGGGGGACAGATACGCAGTATTTT; cdr3_aa: CASSYQWGTDTQYF
v_call: TRBV10-3; d_call: NA; clone_size: many; j_call: TRBJ2-1; cdr3_nt: TGTGCCATCAGTGAGTCGAGTCTGAATGAGCAGTTCTTC; cdr3_aa: CAISESSLNEQFF
v_call: TRBV12-3/TRBV12-4; d_call: NA; clone_size: few; j_call: TRBJ2-1; cdr3_nt: TGTGCCAGCAGTGTACAGGGCCGGACCTACAATGAGCAGTTCTTC; cdr3_aa: CASSVQGRTYNEQFF
v_call: TRBV30; d_call: TRBD2; clone_size: once; j_call: TRBJ2-1; cdr3_nt: TGTGCCTGGTCGGGACTAGCTTTTCGCTATGAGCAGTTCTTC; cdr3_aa: CAWSGLAFRYEQFF
v_call: TRBV6-1; d_call: TRBD1; clone_size: many; j_call: TRBJ1-1; cdr3_nt: TGTGCCAGCAGAACCGGGACAGGGTTAGCTGAAGCTTTCTTT; cdr3_aa: CASRTGTGLAEAFF
v_call: TRBV6-1; d_call: TRBD1; clone_size: NA; j_call: TRBJ2-7; cdr3_nt: TGTGCCAGCAGTGCTACGGGACAGGGGTATAGCTCCTACGAGCAGTACTTC; cdr3_aa: CASSATGQGYSSYEQYF
v_call: TRBV5-6; d_call: TRBD1; clone_size: few; j_call: TRBJ2-1; cdr3_nt: TGTGCCAGCAGCCAAGGGACAGTCAATGAGCAGTTCTTC; cdr3_aa: CASSQGTVNEQFF
v_call: TRBV10-3; d_call: TRBD2; clone_size: NA; j_call: TRBJ2-1; cdr3_nt: TGTGCCATCAGGGAACTACCTAGCGGGAGCGGGGACAATGAGCAGTTCTTC; cdr3_aa: CAIRELPSGSGDNEQFF
v_call: TRBV7-2; d_call: NA; clone_size: once; j_call: TRBJ2-5; cdr3_nt: TGTGCCAGCAGCTCCAGGGTTGTCCAAGAGACCCAGTACTTC; cdr3_aa: CASSSRVVQETQYF
v_call: TRBV4-1; d_call: NA; clone_size: few; j_call: TRBJ1-2; cdr3_nt: TGCGCCAGCAGCCAAGAGGGGGCGGGGGGCCTCACCTTC; cdr3_aa: CASSQEGAGGLTF
v_call: TRBV20-1; d_call: NA; clone_size: few; j_call: TRBJ2-7; cdr3_nt: TGCAGTGCTTTCCCCAGAGGGTACGAGCAGTACTTC; cdr3_aa: CSAFPRGYEQYF
v_call: TRBV28; d_call: NA; clone_size: few; j_call: TRBJ1-2; cdr3_nt: TGTGCCAGCAGTTTAGCGGGGAAACCCTATGGCTACACCTTC; cdr3_aa: CASSLAGKPYGYTF
v_call: TRBV5-5; d_call: NA; clone_size: few; j_call: TRBJ2-4; cdr3_nt: TGTGCCAGCAGCTTGGCAACGGGACACTTAGCCAAAAACATTCAGTACTTC; cdr3_aa: CASSLATGHLAKNIQYF
v_call: TRBV28; d_call: NA; clone_size: few; j_call: TRBJ1-1; cdr3_nt: TGTGCCAGCAGTCCGCGGTCCTTAAACACTGAAGCTTTCTTT; cdr3_aa: CASSPRSLNTEAFF
v_call: TRBV4-3; d_call: NA; clone_size: few; j_call: TRBJ2-1; cdr3_nt: TGCGCCAGCAGCCAAGATACACAGGGAGGACAGTTCTTC; cdr3_aa: CASSQDTQGGQFF
v_call: TRBV6-1; d_call: NA; clone_size: NA; j_call: TRBJ1-2; cdr3_nt: TGTGCCAGCAGTGATTCGGGGAGCGCTTATGGCTACACCTTC; cdr3_aa: CASSDSGSAYGYTF
v_call: TRBV5-1; d_call: NA; clone_size: NA; j_call: TRBJ1-4; cdr3_nt: TGCGCCAGCAGCTGGGTGGGAGCCAATGAAAAACTGTTTTTT; cdr3_aa: CASSWVGANEKLFF
v_call: TRBV6-1; d_call: TRBD1; clone_size: NA; j_call: TRBJ1-5; cdr3_nt: TGTGCCAGCAGTGGTGACAGGGAGGCCAATCAGCCCCAGCATTTT; cdr3_aa: CASSGDREANQPQHF
v_call: TRBV20-1; d_call: NA; clone_size: NA; j_call: TRBJ2-1; cdr3_nt: TGCAGTGCTAGAAAGAGCTCCTACAATGAGCAGTTCTTC; cdr3_aa: CSARKSSYNEQFF
v_call: TRBV7-2; d_call: NA; clone_size: few; j_call: TRBJ2-6; cdr3_nt: TGTGCCAGCAGCTTATCCTCGGGCTCTGGGGCCAACGTCCTGACTTTC; cdr3_aa: CASSLSSGSGANVLTF
v_call: TRBV29-1; d_call: TRBD2; clone_size: many; j_call: TRBJ2-7; cdr3_nt: TGCAGCGTTTCGTCCGGCGGGAGCTCCTACGAGCAGTACTTC; cdr3_aa: CSVSSGGSSYEQYF
v_call: TRBV4-2; d_call: NA; clone_size: few; j_call: TRBJ1-6; cdr3_nt: TGTGCCAGCAGCCAAGATCCCAGAAATTCACCCCTCCACTTT; cdr3_aa: CASSQDPRNSPLHF
v_call: TRBV6-1; d_call: TRBD1; clone_size: few; j_call: TRBJ2-7; cdr3_nt: TGTGCCAGCAGCCTGAGGGGACAGGCCTACGAGCAGTACTTC; cdr3_aa: CASSLRGQAYEQYF
v_call: TRBV28; d_call: TRBD1; clone_size: NA; j_call: TRBJ1-5; cdr3_nt: TGTGCCAGCAGTCCCGCGACAGGGTGGGGGGTAAGCAATCAGCCCCAGCATTTT; cdr3_aa: CASSPATGWGVSNQPQHF
v_call: TRBV12-3/TRBV12-4; d_call: NA; clone_size: NA; j_call: TRBJ1-5; cdr3_nt: TGTGCCAGCAGTTTAGGGGGGGGCTATAGCAATCAGCCCCAGCATTTT; cdr3_aa: CASSLGGGYSNQPQHF
v_call: TRBV12-3/TRBV12-4; d_call: NA; clone_size: many; j_call: TRBJ2-5; cdr3_nt: TGTGCCAGCAGTTCTAAACAAGAGACCCAGTACTTC; cdr3_aa: CASSSKQETQYF
v_call: TRBV2; d_call: NA; clone_size: NA; j_call: TRBJ2-2; cdr3_nt: TGTGCCAGCAGGATGTCCCTGACCGGGGAGCTGTTTTTT; cdr3_aa: CASRMSLTGELFF
v_call: TRBV5-1; d_call: NA; clone_size: NA; j_call: TRBJ2-3; cdr3_nt: TGCGCCAGCAGCACCCGGGAGTCAGATACGCAGTATTTT; cdr3_aa: CASSTRESDTQYF